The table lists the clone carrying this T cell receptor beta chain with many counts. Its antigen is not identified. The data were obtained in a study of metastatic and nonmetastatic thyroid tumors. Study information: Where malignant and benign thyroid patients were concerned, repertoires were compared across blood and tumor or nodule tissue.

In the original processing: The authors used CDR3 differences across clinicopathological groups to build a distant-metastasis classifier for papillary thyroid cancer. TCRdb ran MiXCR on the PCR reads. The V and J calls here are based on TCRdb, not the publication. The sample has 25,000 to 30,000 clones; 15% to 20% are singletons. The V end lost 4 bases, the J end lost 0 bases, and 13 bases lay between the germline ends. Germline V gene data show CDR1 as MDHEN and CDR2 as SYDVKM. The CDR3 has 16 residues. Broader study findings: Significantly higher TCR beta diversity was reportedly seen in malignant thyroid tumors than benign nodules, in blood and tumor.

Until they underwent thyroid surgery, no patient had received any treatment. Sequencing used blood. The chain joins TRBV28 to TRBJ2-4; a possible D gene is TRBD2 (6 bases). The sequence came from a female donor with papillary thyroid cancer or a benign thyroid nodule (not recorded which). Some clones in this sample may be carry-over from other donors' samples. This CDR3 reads CASSSGGTLAKNIQYF. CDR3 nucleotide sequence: TGTGCCAGCAGTTCTGGGGGGACCTTAGCCAAAAACATTCAGTACTTC.